One TCR beta chain is described in this entry. CDR3 length: 14 amino acids. CDR1 MNHEY and CDR2 SMNVEV come from the germline V gene (reference sequence). V was clipped by 7 bases and J by 0 bases, with 7 bases between them. The data belong to a study of blood T cell repertoires in COVID-19. Across the study: Spain, Italy and the United States supplied samples that represented acute and convalescent COVID-19. T cells, B-cell-depleted T cells, or PBMCs provided the cDNA or gDNA that served as material.

Authors' methods: Researchers report that nucleated cell counts were estimated from reference gene primer amplification. Profiling relied on immunoSEQ multiplex PCR, and the TCRdb table lists in-frame clones only, not all of them. The V and J calls and clone size come from that table; D and trimming were worked out from the DNA. The sample lists about 240,000 clones; roughly 80% were seen once. While infection was still active, Seattle patients were enrolled and then followed longitudinally. Sequences were obtained from peripheral blood. The rearrangement uses TRBV27 and TRBJ2-6; perhaps TRBD2 as D (5 bases). The source of this sequence is a woman over 75 with COVID-19, enrolled during active disease. CDR3 DNA: TGTGCCAGCACTGACTACTCTGGGGCCAACGTCCTGACTTTC. Translated: CASTDYSGANVLTF. The variable domain in full, with the rest retrieved from reference TRBV27 and TRBJ2-6, is EAQVTQNPRYLITVTGKKLTVTCSQNMNHEYMSWYRQDPGLGLRQIYYSMNVEVTDKGDVPEGYKVSRKEKRNFPLILESPSPNQTSLYFCASTDYSGANVLTFGAGSRLTVL.